The 16 T cell receptor beta chains below all came from one sample that was sequenced in a study of OX40 agonist ivuxolimab in advanced cancers. Generated by immunoSEQ multiplex PCR, the TCRdb table keeps only in-frame clones and is missing some. The data hold some 90,000 clones, with approximately 91% observed a single time. This sample comprised CD4+ or CD8+ T cells sorted from blood, obtained in a trial of the OX40 agonist ivuxolimab. The receptor set was obtained from an adult with an advanced solid tumor such as melanoma, head and neck, liver or kidney cancer.

This chain uses TRBV5-6 with TRBJ2-1; 10 bases fit TRBD2. CDR1 SGHDT and CDR2 YYEEEE come from the germline V gene. This CDR3 is built from 16 residues. V lost 2 bases and J lost 3; bases outside the gene matches: 5. The CDR3 here is CASSFGGTSVYNEQFF. The CDR3 DNA reads TGTGCCAGCAGCTTCGGGGGGACTAGCGTCTACAATGAGCAGTTCTTC.

CDR3 DNA: TGTGCCAACAGAGACCAGGGTCATGAGCAGTTCTTC. This gives the protein CANRDQGHEQFF. V is TRBV10-3 and J is TRBJ2-1, with D maybe TRBD1 (5 bases). The CDR3 runs 12 residues. V lost 10 bases to trimming and J lost 8 bases, with 15 bases between them. From germline, CDR1 is ENHRY and CDR2 SYGVKD.

V and J are TRBV11-2 and TRBJ2-1; D tentatively fits TRBD1 or TRBD2 (5 bases each). Trimming removed 4 bases at V and 12 bases at J, with 28 bases between. The CDR3 contains 17 residues. Germline assignment: CDR1 SGHAT and CDR2 FQNNGV. The CDR3, as DNA: TGTGCCAGCAGCTCCCCCCGAGTCTTGGGTGGGATGAGGGGGCAGTTCTTC. Its translation is CASSSPRVLGGMRGQFF.

The chain is built from TRBV4-1 and TRBJ1-2; unclear D gene. The germline V gene encodes CDR1 MGHRA and CDR2 YSYEKL. V lost 0 bases, J lost 1 base, and 3 bases lay in between. The CDR3 covers 13 residues. CDR3 loop: CASSQENNYGYTF. The CDR3 region has the DNA TGCGCCAGCAGCCAAGAAAATAACTATGGCTACACCTTC.

CDR3 region: CASGRDVGQGLSDEQFF. The CDR3 DNA reads as TGTGCCAGCGGCCGCGACGTAGGACAGGGTCTAAGTGATGAGCAGTTCTTC. The rearrangement links TRBV11-1 to TRBJ2-1; 8 nucleotides agree with TRBD1. The V segment lost 8 bases and the J segment 8 bases; nucleotides outside the gene matches: 20. This CDR3 has 17 amino acids. Germline CDR1 is SGHAT and CDR2 is FQDESV (reference sequence).

The rearrangement joins TRBV19 to TRBJ2-3; TRBD2 aligns across 8 bases. CDR3 length: 16 amino acids. Germline lookup yields CDR1 LNHDA and CDR2 SQIVND (reference sequence). Unmatched junction bases numbered 10, after V lost 6 bases and J lost 2 bases. The DNA of the CDR3 is TGTGCCAGTAGCAGCGGGAGACACACTAACACAGATACGCAGTATTTT. Translating gives CASSSGRHTNTDTQYF.

The CDR3 sequence is CASSSTDTQYF. CDR3 DNA sequence: TGTGCCAGCAGCAGCACAGATACGCAGTATTTT. The chain links TRBV28 to TRBJ2-3, with no clear D. The V gene's germline CDR1 is MDHEN and CDR2 SYDVKM. The V end lost 6 bases, the J end lost 0 bases, and 1 base lay between the germline ends. The CDR3 is made up of 11 amino acids.

The chain combines TRBV9 with TRBJ2-2; 9 bases fit TRBD1. J gave up 4 bases and V 5 bases, and 3 bases lay outside the gene matches. Germline CDR1 is SGDLS and CDR2 is YYNGEE. The CDR3 has 14 residues. DNA of the CDR3: TGTGCCAGCAGGAGGACAGGGGTCACCGGGGAGCTGTTTTTT. As protein: CASRRTGVTGELFF.

This chain uses TRBV6-1 with TRBJ1-1, with D tentatively TRBD1 (5 bases). Germline-derived CDR1 and CDR2 are MNHNS and SASEGT. The CDR3 has 13 residues. With 8 bases removed from V and 5 bases from J, the gap between germline ends came to 15 bases. CDR3 in DNA: TGTGCCAGCCTCGGGTGGGGGGAAACTGAAGCTTTCTTT. Amino acid sequence: CASLGWGETEAFF.

The chain employs TRBV7-9 and TRBJ2-4; perhaps TRBD2 as D (7 bases). V was cut by 2 bases and J by 4 bases, with 15 bases left in between. The CDR3 sequence is 16 residues long. The germline V gene encodes CDR1 SEHNR and CDR2 FQNEAQ (reference sequence). This CDR3 reads CASSLSGGAEKNIQYF. The CDR3 DNA follows: TGTGCCAGCAGCTTATCTGGGGGGGCAGAAAAAAACATTCAGTACTTC. Full variable domain (rest looked up from reference TRBV7-9 and TRBJ2-4): DTGVSQNPRHKITKRGQNVTFRCDPISEHNRLYWYRQTLGQGPEFLTYFQNEAQLEKSRLLSDRFSAERPKGSFSTLEIQRTEQGDSAMYLCASSLSGGAEKNIQYFGAGTRLSVL.

The chain has TRBV7-6 and TRBJ1-5, with unresolved D. V was trimmed by 1 base and J by 0 bases, leaving 7 bases between them. This CDR3 is built from 15 residues. Germline V lookup: CDR1 SGHVS, CDR2 FNYEAQ. The DNA for the CDR3 is TGTGCCAGCAGCTTAGGGTCAAGTAGCAATCAGCCCCAGCATTTT. As protein: CASSLGSSSNQPQHF.

V usage is TRBV19 and J usage is TRBJ2-7; TRBD1 matches at 10 bases. CDR1 LNHDA and CDR2 SQIVND come from the germline V gene (reference sequence). The junction had 10 bases not matched to a gene; V was cut back by 7 bases and J by 7 bases. CDR3 length: 14 amino acids. In DNA, the CDR3 is TGTGCCAGTACAACCGGGACAGGGGCACGGGAGCAGTACTTC. Translated, it gives CASTTGTGAREQYF. The whole variable domain, remainder taken from reference TRBV19 and TRBJ2-7, is DGGITQSPKYLFRKEGQNVTLSCEQNLNHDAMYWYRQDPGQGLRLIYYSQIVNDFQKGDIAEGYSVSREKKESFPLTVTSAQKNPTAFYLCASTTGTGAREQYFGPGTRLTVT.

The rearrangement links TRBV7-6 to TRBJ1-5; 9 bases are shared with TRBD1. Germline-derived CDR1 and CDR2 are SGHVS and FNYEAQ. CDR3 length equals 15 residues. The trim removed 5 bases at V and 3 bases at J, leaving 5 bases unmatched. CDR3 loop: CASSPGTGSNQPQHF. CDR3 bases: TGTGCCAGCAGCCCCGGGACAGGGTCCAATCAGCCCCAGCATTTT.

CDR3 residues: CASSADRYEQYF. The CDR3 bases are TGTGCCAGCAGCGCTGACAGATACGAGCAGTACTTC. The rearrangement joins TRBV2 to TRBJ2-7; possible D gene TRBD1, 5 bases. CDR3 length equals 12 residues. The ends were cut back, 6 bases at V and 4 bases at J, with 10 bases in the middle. Germline loops: CDR1 SNHLY, CDR2 FYNNEI.

This clone was picked up one time. The rearrangement joins TRBV21-1 to TRBJ2-1; no DNA check was done on the table's D call, TRBD2. TRBV21-1 is annotated as a pseudogene. The CDR3 has 16 residues. The chain's CDR3 is CASSSGDYFSYNEQFF. CDR3 DNA sequence: TGTGCCAGCAGCAGTGGGGACTACTTCTCCTACAATGAGCAGTTCTTC.

The V call is TRBV10-3, the J call TRBJ1-1; 7 nucleotides match TRBD1. This CDR3 contains 15 residues. After removal of 3 bases from V and 5 bases from J, the junction contained 9 bases not matched to a gene. The germline gives CDR1 ENHRY, CDR2 SYGVKD. DNA of the CDR3: TGTGCCATCAGTGAAGGGGGCGGTCGGGGTACTGAAGCTTTCTTT. Its translation is CAISEGGGRGTEAFF.